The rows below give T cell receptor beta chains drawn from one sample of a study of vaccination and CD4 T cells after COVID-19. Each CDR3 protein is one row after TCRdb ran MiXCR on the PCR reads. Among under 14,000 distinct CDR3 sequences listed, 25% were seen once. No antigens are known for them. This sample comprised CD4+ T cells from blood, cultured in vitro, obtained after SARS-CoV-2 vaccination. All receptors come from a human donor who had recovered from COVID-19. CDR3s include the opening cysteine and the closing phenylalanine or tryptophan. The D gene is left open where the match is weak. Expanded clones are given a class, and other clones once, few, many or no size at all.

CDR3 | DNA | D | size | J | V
CSVELIGTGDGYTF | TGCAGCGTTGAATTAATCGGGACAGGGGATGGCTACACCTTC | TRBD1 | - | TRBJ1-2 | TRBV29-1
CASSLPGHSYNEQFF | TGTGCCAGCAGCTTACCGGGACATTCTTACAATGAGCAGTTCTTC | - | - | TRBJ2-1 | TRBV7-3
CASSPLTGIRQPQHF | TGTGCCAGCAGTCCGCTGACAGGGATTCGTCAGCCCCAGCATTTT | TRBD1 | few | TRBJ1-5 | TRBV27
CASRGEITGELFF | TGTGCCAGTAGGGGGGAGATCACCGGGGAGCTGTTTTTT | - | - | TRBJ2-2 | TRBV19
CSASGGNNSPLHF | TGCAGTGCTAGCGGGGGGAACAATTCACCCCTCCACTTT | - | medium-sized | TRBJ1-6 | TRBV20-1
CAVGGVYGYTF | TGTGCCGTCGGGGGCGTATATGGCTACACCTTC | - | - | TRBJ1-2 | TRBV6-2/TRBV6-3
CASSYFSGGTYEQYF | TGTGCCAGCAGTTACTTTAGCGGGGGAACCTACGAGCAGTACTTC | TRBD2 | few | TRBJ2-7 | TRBV6-5
CASSFSQPQHF | TGTGCCAGCAGTTTTAGTCAGCCCCAGCATTTT | - | - | TRBJ1-5 | TRBV28
CASSQRITGMQPQHF | TGCGCCAGCAGCCAACGCATTACAGGGATGCAGCCCCAGCATTTT | - | - | TRBJ1-5 | TRBV4-1
CSARVGGYEQYF | TGCAGTGCTAGGGTGGGGGGCTACGAGCAGTACTTC | - | few | TRBJ2-7 | TRBV20-1
CSASDSSYEQYF | TGCAGTGCTAGTGACAGTTCCTACGAGCAGTACTTC | - | medium-sized | TRBJ2-7 | TRBV20-1
CASSLGEGREQFF | TGTGCCAGTAGTTTGGGGGAGGGCCGTGAGCAGTTCTTC | TRBD2 | - | TRBJ2-1 | TRBV19
CASSFRANTEAFF | TGTGCCAGCAGTTTCAGGGCAAACACTGAAGCTTTCTTT | - | - | TRBJ1-1 | TRBV27
CASSPQGLAGRTGELFF | TGTGCCAGCAGCCCCCAGGGACTAGCGGGACGGACCGGGGAGCTGTTTTTT | TRBD2 | - | TRBJ2-2 | TRBV7-2
CASSLVSGGRTDTQYF | TGTGCCAGCAGCTTAGTTAGCGGGGGGCGCACAGATACGCAGTATTTT | TRBD2 | few | TRBJ2-3 | TRBV7-9
CATSDPQPGETQYF | TGTGCCACCAGTGATCCGCAGCCTGGAGAGACCCAGTACTTC | - | medium-sized | TRBJ2-5 | TRBV24-1
CSARDQGAARNEQFF | TGCAGTGCTAGAGATCAAGGAGCCGCCAGGAATGAGCAGTTCTTC | - | few | TRBJ2-1 | TRBV20-1
CASSPLGTGRGYGYTF | TGTGCCAGCAGTCCCCTCGGGACAGGGAGGGGATATGGCTACACCTTC | TRBD1 | - | TRBJ1-2 | TRBV27
CATSDPGLAGGPETQYF | TGTGCCACCAGTGACCCCGGACTAGCGGGAGGGCCGGAGACCCAGTACTTC | TRBD2 | few | TRBJ2-5 | TRBV24-1
CASSPIGVDTEAFF | TGTGCCAGCAGCCCCATCGGGGTTGACACTGAAGCTTTCTTT | - | - | TRBJ1-1 | TRBV28
CSVGVGGNQPQHF | TGCAGCGTTGGGGTAGGGGGCAATCAGCCCCAGCATTTT | - | - | TRBJ1-5 | TRBV29-1
CASSLSGGLLSYEQYF | TGTGCCAGCAGTTTATCGGGCGGACTCCTATCCTACGAGCAGTACTTC | - | - | TRBJ2-7 | TRBV27
CASRSGTSGTSTDTQYF | TGTGCCAGCAGAAGCGGGACTAGCGGGACCAGCACAGATACGCAGTATTTT | TRBD2 | - | TRBJ2-3 | TRBV27
CSVDMLYNEQFF | TGCAGCGTTGATATGTTGTACAATGAGCAGTTCTTC | - | few | TRBJ2-1 | TRBV29-1
CASSPQEGKDVEAFF | TGTGCCAGCAGTCCCCAAGAGGGGAAAGATGTTGAAGCTTTCTTT | - | few | TRBJ1-1 | TRBV6-1
CASRRDTFSGANVLTF | TGTGCCAGCCGCCGGGACACCTTCTCTGGGGCCAACGTCCTGACTTTC | - | - | TRBJ2-6 | TRBV6-1
CASSLVASGETQYF | TGTGCCAGCAGCTTAGTTGCAAGTGGAGAGACCCAGTACTTC | - | few | TRBJ2-5 | TRBV7-7
CSASGWRRSPVEQFF | TGCAGTGCTAGTGGCTGGCGGCGTTCGCCTGTTGAGCAGTTCTTC | - | - | TRBJ2-1 | TRBV20-1
CASSPAEETQYF | TGTGCCAGCTCACCCGCAGAAGAGACCCAGTACTTC | - | few | TRBJ2-5 | TRBV18
CASRLQVGIYEQYF | TGTGCCAGCAGGCTGCAGGTCGGTATCTACGAGCAGTACTTC | - | once | TRBJ2-7 | TRBV6-1
CASSREENSPLHF | TGTGCCAGTAGCCGTGAAGAGAATTCACCCCTCCACTTT | - | - | TRBJ1-6 | TRBV19
CSAGNTGGANGYTF | TGCAGTGCTGGTAATACAGGGGGTGCAAATGGCTACACCTTC | TRBD1 | few | TRBJ1-2 | TRBV20-1
CSARGAADTQYF | TGCAGTGCTAGAGGTGCCGCAGATACGCAGTATTTT | - | few | TRBJ2-3 | TRBV20-1
CASSYAGYNQPQHF | TGTGCCAGCAGTTACGCGGGGTATAATCAGCCCCAGCATTTT | - | medium-sized | TRBJ1-5 | TRBV6-5
CASTPGPISPSRTGELFF | TGTGCCAGCACACCCGGACCGATCTCGCCCTCGAGAACCGGGGAGCTGTTTTTT | - | - | TRBJ2-2 | TRBV28
CASSGAISYNSPLHF | TGTGCCAGCAGTGGGGCGATCTCCTATAATTCACCCCTCCACTTT | - | few | TRBJ1-6 | TRBV28
CASSPRGTDTQYF | TGTGCCAGCAGCCCTCGTGGCACAGATACGCAGTATTTT | - | - | TRBJ2-3 | TRBV7-3
CASSQVGLAVYEQYF | TGCGCCAGCAGCCAAGTCGGACTAGCGGTTTACGAGCAGTACTTC | TRBD2 | - | TRBJ2-7 | TRBV4-1
CATSDLAGASYNEQFF | TGTGCCACCAGTGACCTAGCGGGGGCATCCTACAATGAGCAGTTCTTC | TRBD2 | few | TRBJ2-1 | TRBV24-1
CASSNGVSNQPQHF | TGTGCCAGCAGCAACGGGGTGAGCAATCAGCCCCAGCATTTT | - | medium-sized | TRBJ1-5 | TRBV7-8
CAISDPGQGAYEQYF | TGTGCCATCAGTGACCCTGGACAGGGAGCCTACGAGCAGTACTTC | TRBD1 | - | TRBJ2-7 | TRBV10-3
CSARSRQGLPEAFF | TGCAGTGCTAGATCCCGGCAGGGCCTTCCTGAAGCTTTCTTT | - | few | TRBJ1-1 | TRBV20-1
CATSDTGTEPYNEQFF | TGTGCCACCAGTGACACCGGGACAGAACCCTACAATGAGCAGTTCTTC | TRBD1 | few | TRBJ2-1 | TRBV24-1
CASSLDAGGRSEQYF | TGTGCCAGCAGCTTAGACGCAGGGGGCAGGAGCGAGCAGTACTTC | TRBD1 | medium-sized | TRBJ2-7 | TRBV7-2
CASRTDGDYNSPLHF | TGTGCCAGCAGGACTGATGGGGATTATAATTCACCCCTCCACTTT | - | few | TRBJ1-6 | TRBV6-1
CASSVAYEQYF | TGTGCCAGCAGCGTTGCCTACGAGCAGTACTTC | - | few | TRBJ2-7 | TRBV28
CAIRPGDGYEQYF | TGTGCCATCCGCCCCGGAGATGGTTACGAGCAGTACTTC | - | few | TRBJ2-7 | TRBV10-3
CASSESTRLAGRGEQFF | TGCGCCAGCAGTGAGTCGACTCGACTAGCGGGCAGGGGTGAGCAGTTCTTC | TRBD2 | - | TRBJ2-1 | TRBV10-2
CSARAGNQENYGYTF | TGCAGTGCTAGAGCGGGTAATCAGGAGAACTATGGCTACACCTTC | - | few | TRBJ1-2 | TRBV20-1
CASSNLGSSYEQYF | TGTGCCAGTAGTAACTTAGGGTCCTCCTACGAGCAGTACTTC | - | - | TRBJ2-7 | TRBV19